This T cell receptor beta chain was retrieved from a study of blood T cell repertoires in COVID-19. As for the study in general: Both acute and convalescent COVID-19 samples were obtained from the United States, Italy and Spain. In each case, the material was cDNA or gDNA derived from T cells, B-cell-depleted T cells, or PBMCs.

Authors' analysis steps: The authors estimated nucleated cell counts from reference gene primer amplification. Some clones are missing from TCRdb's copy, which holds only in-frame ones; the method was immunoSEQ multiplex PCR. The V and J calls and clone size were taken over from that table, and D and trimming were inferred from the DNA. The sample has 200,000 to 250,000 clones; approximately 81% are singletons. Germline CDR1 reads MNHEY; CDR2 reads SVGAGI. The V segment lost 6 bases and the J segment 0 bases; nucleotides outside the gene matches: 4. There are 15 residues in the CDR3. The chain couples TRBV6-5 to TRBJ2-1, with TRBD1 matching over 8 bases. The TCR was taken from a woman older than 75 with acute or convalescent COVID-19. Material: peripheral blood. CDR3 region: CASRRDRRSYNEQFF. In nucleotides, the CDR3 is TGTGCCAGCAGGAGGGACAGGCGCTCCTACAATGAGCAGTTCTTC.